This T cell receptor (beta chain) was documented in a study of T-cell reconstitution after alpha-beta-depleted transplantation in children (dated by TCRdb to 2016 to 2017). Turning to the overall study: The study quantitatively tracked T-cell immune reconstitution after TCRalphabeta/CD19-depleted allogeneic hematopoietic cell transplantation in children using TCR repertoire profiling. What the authors observed across the whole study: Over subsequent months, a decline in hyperexpanded clone frequencies was noted, and after one year, T-cell counts and TCRbeta diversity were mostly ascribed to newly produced T cells. In some patients, the high TCRbeta diversity seen at day 60 was put down to recipient T cells and intrathymic progenitors that had survived conditioning. About two months after transplant, the apparently early recovery of alphabetaT-cell counts reportedly depended on just several hundred clones that had expanded rapidly and came from non-depleted graft cells.

The library was obtained by PCR. Sequenced using an Illumina HiSeq 2500. Molecular barcoding was employed in the preparation of TCR libraries, with unique molecular identifiers being used to normalize TCRbeta repertoire quantification. The public reads were reanalyzed by TCRdb: fastp trimming at Q25, MiXCR alignment, in-frame beta chains only. Each CDR3 protein appears once, grouped with its most common genes and DNA. This sample comprises about 58,000 distinct CDR3 sequences, 44% of them detected only once. 98% of the sample lies in the top ten. According to the study, the label for this sample's treatment or condition signals: allogeneic hematopoietic cell transplantation with graft depleted of TCRalphabeta T cells and CD19 B cells. The children who served as transplant recipients had been given grafts of TCRalphabeta/CD19-depleted allogeneic hematopoietic cells. Trimmed from V: 5 bases; trimmed from J: 4 bases; junction bases lacking a gene match: 10. Taken from the germline V gene (reference sequence), the CDR1 and CDR2 loops are DFQATT and SNEGSKA. The CDR3 sequence holds 16 residues, the cysteine and phenylalanine included. Of all the DNA, just the CDR3 is kept, 48 bases in frame from base 1.

Comment on this clonotype: Its cognate antigen has yet to be identified. Per-base quality was not reported, and no clone a single base away is much larger than it.

Material: PBMCs, mostly from graft donor cells, obtained 360 days after TCRalphabeta/CD19-depleted stem cell transplant. Recombination connected TRBV20-1 to TRBJ2-2; a stretch of 10 junction bases matches TRBD2. The sequence was obtained from a male patient younger than 18 who had a stem cell transplant for acute lymphoblastic leukemia, so the T cells may come from the graft donor. The CDR3 sequence is CSASTSGKWRTGELFF. The DNA sequence is TGCAGTGCTTCCACTAGCGGGAAATGGCGCACCGGGGAGCTGTTTTTT.